A selection of T cell receptor beta chains follows, all from one sample in a study of a mutant IDH1 vaccine in newly diagnosed glioma. Their antigens are not known. Sequencing used immunoSEQ multiplex PCR; TCRdb keeps in-frame clones, though not all of them. The sample consists of 30,000 to 40,000 clones, roughly 80% of them appearing once. Source: PBMCs, taken from a glioma patient whose treatment included an IDH1 peptide vaccine. The receptors derive from a woman aged 18-29 years with glioma. Both conserved end residues are part of each CDR3. The order of the fields is D gene, clone size, J gene, V gene, CDR3 DNA, CDR3 protein. A D gene is named only where the DNA matches it firmly. Clone sizes are given selectively: once, few, many, or a class where the clone is expanded.

TRBD1	NA	TRBJ2-1	TRBV7-2	TGTGCCAGCAGCTTTATACGGGACAGGGGAGCCGAGCAGTTCTTC	CASSFIRDRGAEQFF
TRBD2	NA	TRBJ2-7	TRBV4-3	TGCGCCAGCAGCCAAGATGTCGGGAGGGCTATGAACGAGCAGTACTTC	CASSQDVGRAMNEQYF
TRBD2	few	TRBJ2-4	TRBV28	TGTGCCAGCAGTTTAACTAGCGGGAGGGCCATGTCCAAAAACATTCAGTACTTC	CASSLTSGRAMSKNIQYF
TRBD1	NA	TRBJ1-6	TRBV4-2	TGTGCCAGCAGCCAAGAAGACAGGGAAGTAAATTCACCCCTCCACTTT	CASSQEDREVNSPLHF
TRBD1	NA	TRBJ2-7	TRBV14	TGTGCCAGCAGCCGTCCAGGGACAGGGGGGACTCACGAGCAGTACTTC	CASSRPGTGGTHEQYF
NA	NA	TRBJ1-1	TRBV19	TGTGCCAGTAGTTCGGCAGATAGGAGGAACACTGAAGCTTTCTTT	CASSSADRRNTEAFF
NA	NA	TRBJ2-6	TRBV7-2	TGTGCCAGCAGGGCCTCTGGGGCCAACGTCCTGACTTTC	CASRASGANVLTF
NA	NA	TRBJ2-1	TRBV2	TGTGCCAGCAGTGAGGAAGGGATAACCTACAATGAGCAGTTCTTC	CASSEEGITYNEQFF
TRBD1	NA	TRBJ1-5	TRBV2	TGTGCCAGCAGCATCGACAGGGTGGGACAGCCCCAGCATTTT	CASSIDRVGQPQHF
TRBD2	NA	TRBJ2-7	TRBV19	TGTGCCAGTAGTACTTTAGCGGGAGGGCCCTACGAGCAGTACTTC	CASSTLAGGPYEQYF
NA	NA	TRBJ1-6	TRBV6-1	TGCGCCAGCCGTGAACTCTCAGGGAACTCCCTCCACTTT	CASRELSGNSLHF
NA	once	TRBJ2-7	TRBV28	TGTGCCAGCAGTTTAGGGGTCCCCTCCTACGAGCAGTACTTC	CASSLGVPSYEQYF
NA	NA	TRBJ2-7	TRBV18	TGTGCCAGCTCACCAGGGTTCGGGTACGAGCAGTACTTC	CASSPGFGYEQYF
TRBD1	once	TRBJ1-4	TRBV9	TGTGCCAGCAGCACCCGAGGCGGGACAGTTAATGAAAAACTGTTTTTT	CASSTRGGTVNEKLFF
TRBD1	NA	TRBJ2-7	TRBV27	TGTGCCAGCAGTAACCTAAACAGGGGCTCCTACGAGCAGTACTTC	CASSNLNRGSYEQYF
NA	few	TRBJ1-2	TRBV13	TGTGCCAGCCGCAGCATTGGGGGGCTCGGTTACTATGGCTACACCTTC	CASRSIGGLGYYGYTF
NA	once	TRBJ2-5	TRBV5-1	TGCGCCAGCAGCTACCACGGCCGCTGGGGGGAGACCCAGTACTTC	CASSYHGRWGETQYF
NA	NA	TRBJ1-1	TRBV5-8	TGTGCCAGCAGCTCCTTTCATGGGAGTGAAGCTTTCTTT	CASSSFHGSEAFF
NA	NA	TRBJ1-5	TRBV28	TGTGCCAGCAGTCCGGACAGCCCAAATCAGCCCCAGCATTTT	CASSPDSPNQPQHF
NA	NA	TRBJ2-7	TRBV6-5	TGTGCCAGCAGTTACTCGGTCAGGGAGTCGTACGAGCAGTACTTC	CASSYSVRESYEQYF
NA	NA	TRBJ1-2	TRBV30	TGTGCCTGGTCGTTGGCAGGGTTACTTTATGGCTACACCTTC	CAWSLAGLLYGYTF
NA	NA	TRBJ2-3	TRBV29-1	TGCAGCGTTGAAGATAAACGAATTAGCACAGATACGCAGTATTTT	CSVEDKRISTDTQYF
NA	NA	TRBJ2-7	TRBV7-2	TGTGCCAGCAGCTTAGTTTCCCTTACTAGCTCCGAGCAGTACTTC	CASSLVSLTSSEQYF
NA	NA	TRBJ2-7	TRBV28	TGTGCCAGCAGTTTATCGATCAGAGGCGAGCAGTACTTC	CASSLSIRGEQYF
NA	NA	TRBJ1-2	TRBV7-9	TGTGCCAGCAGCTTAGTCGACAGGTCTCGGTTGGGCTACACCTTC	CASSLVDRSRLGYTF
NA	NA	TRBJ1-5	TRBV6-5	TGTGCCAGCAGTCGACTTTATAGCAATCAGCCCCAGCATTTT	CASSRLYSNQPQHF
NA	NA	TRBJ2-1	TRBV18	TGTGCCAGCTCACCACTGCGACTAGTAGGGGGGAATGAGCAGTTCTTC	CASSPLRLVGGNEQFF
TRBD2	NA	TRBJ2-3	TRBV18	TGTGCCAGCTCAGGGCGACTAGCGGTCACAGATACGCAGTATTTT	CASSGRLAVTDTQYF
NA	NA	TRBJ1-4	TRBV4-1	TGCGCCAGCAGCCAAGCAACTAAACTGTTTTTT	CASSQATKLFF
TRBD2	NA	TRBJ2-1	TRBV9	TGTGCCAGCAGCGTCGCTAGCGGGGGATACAATGAGCAGTTCTTC	CASSVASGGYNEQFF